This T cell receptor beta chain emerged from a study of tumor-infiltrating lymphocytes in localized non-small cell lung cancer. Study-wide points: Immunotypes IM1 and IM2 had similar TCR-derived T-cell fractions. Technical variation could not be separated from intratumor heterogeneity here.

The V segment lost 6 bases and the J segment 3 bases; nucleotides outside the gene matches: 8. The CDR3 is 16 amino acids. The V gene's germline CDR1 is SQVTM and CDR2 ANQGSEA. The data were produced by immunoSEQ multiplex PCR, yet TCRdb's version contains in-frame clones alone and is incomplete. The sample lists some 15,000 clones; approximately 69% were seen once. A remark on this clone: Its antigen is unknown.

Sequencing used lung tumor tissue. The receptor comes from a human donor with non-small cell lung cancer. V and J are TRBV29-1 and TRBJ2-2; 12 bases are a match to TRBD2. The CDR3 DNA reads as TGCAGCGTGTATCTAGCGGGAGGGCCGTACACCGGGGAGCTGTTTTTT. Its protein is CSVYLAGGPYTGELFF.